The 20 T cell receptor beta chains presented below share a single source sample, sequenced in a study of molecular identifiers for immune sequencing clone quantification. TCRdb passed the PCR reads through MiXCR, listing each CDR3 protein once. This table has under 600,000 distinct CDR3 sequences, 25% appearing once. Material for sequencing was naive CD8+ T cells from blood, with Jurkat cell RNA spiked in. The subset: FACS-sorted CD8+CD4-CCR7+CD45RA+ naive T cells. Source of these receptors: a human donor in good health. Some libraries in this study had Jurkat cell RNA spiked in.

This clonotype was picked up many times. The chain couples TRBV28 to TRBJ1-1, with D tentatively TRBD1 (5 bases). CDR3 size: 14 residues. Germline V lookup: CDR1 MDHEN, CDR2 SYDVKM. Trimming cost V 6 bases and J 3 bases, with 14 bases left between them. The CDR3 DNA is TGTGCCAGCAGGCTAGGGGTGGCCGACACTGAAGCTTTCTTT. It codes for CASRLGVADTEAFF.

The chain combines TRBV4-3 with TRBJ1-4, with TRBD1 identical over 7 bases. Germline loops: CDR1 LGHNA, CDR2 YSLEER. The V and J ends lost 0 bases and 2 bases, in that order; junction bases with no gene match: 6. This CDR3 is 17 amino acids long. The CDR3 spells CASSQDRATGTNEKLFF. As DNA, the CDR3 is TGCGCCAGCAGCCAAGACCGTGCGACAGGGACTAATGAAAAACTGTTTTTT.

In the case of this clonotype: A much larger clone sits a single nucleotide away, making a read error possible. The V call is TRBV5-1, the J call TRBJ2-7; weak D call: TRBD2 (6 bases). Germline V lookup: CDR1 SGHRS, CDR2 YFSETQ. CDR3 length: 15 amino acids. The CDR3 coding sequence is TGCGCCAGCAGCTTAGCGGGTATTAGCTCCTACGGGCAGTACTTC. This codes for CASSLAGISSYGQYF.

This sequence joins TRBV27 and TRBJ1-4, with D perhaps matching TRBD1 (6 bases). The CDR3 has 16 residues. Trimming took 5 bases from V and 5 from J, leaving 18 bases between them. Germline V gives CDR1 MNHEY, CDR2 SMNVEV (reference sequence). The CDR3 loop is CASSPHRGQRNEKLFF. The CDR3 coding sequence is TGTGCCAGCAGTCCGCACAGAGGACAGAGGAATGAAAAACTGTTTTTT.

Worth noting for this clonotype: It may be a read error: a sequence one base away is much more abundant. This chain's CDR3 is CDSSQDRGYYEQYF. Here the CDR3 DNA reads TGCGACAGCAGCCAAGATCGGGGTTACTACGAGCAGTACTTC. V gene TRBV4-3 combines with J gene TRBJ2-7; possible D gene TRBD2, 5 bases. Germline V gene lookup returns CDR1 LGHNA and CDR2 YSLEER. The CDR3 runs to 14 residues.

This clonotype has a single count. With a much larger clone just one base away, this may be a read error. The V and J genes are TRBV6-2 or TRBV6-3 and TRBJ2-1; 8 nucleotides match TRBD2. Germline CDR1 and CDR2: MNHEY and SVGEGT. There are 15 residues in the CDR3. The V gene end was trimmed by 5 bases and the J gene end by 9 bases; junction bases not matched to a gene: 12. The CDR3 spells CASSLGLSGMGEQFF. Here the CDR3 DNA reads TGTGCCAGCAGTCTCGGTCTTAGCGGGATGGGTGAGCAGTTCTTC.

This clonotype has a count of ten or more. The chain recombines TRBV30 with TRBJ2-5, with unresolved D. Trimming stripped 2 bases from V and 5 bases from J, with 3 bases between. Germline CDR1 is GTSNPN and CDR2 is SVGIG (reference sequence). The CDR3 has 10 amino acids. CDR3 sequence: CAWSSETQYF. The CDR3 DNA reads TGTGCCTGGAGTTCGGAGACCCAGTACTTC. The whole variable domain, remainder taken from reference TRBV30 and TRBJ2-5, is SQTIHQWPATLVQPVGSPLSLECTVEGTSNPNLYWYRQAAGRGLQLLFYSVGIGQISSEVPQNLSASRPQDRQFILSSKKLLLSDSGFYLCAWSSETQYFGPGTRLLVL.

This chain connects TRBV29-1 to TRBJ2-7, with unresolved D. The CDR3 covers 13 residues. Germline V gives CDR1 SQVTM, CDR2 ANQGSEA. V lost 3 bases and J 1 base, leaving 10 bases between the germline ends. CDR3 region: CSVEVRPSYEQYF. CDR3 bases: TGCAGCGTTGAGGTCCGACCTTCCTACGAGCAGTACTTC.

In its sample, this clonotype was seen a few times. V gene TRBV12-3 or TRBV12-4 combines with J gene TRBJ2-5; 7 bases match TRBD2. V dropped 5 bases and J dropped 1; count of bases not matched to a gene: 10. CDR3 length: 16 amino acids. The DNA of the CDR3 is TGTGCCAGCAGTCCAAGGGCTAGCGGCCTCCAAGAGACCCAGTACTTC. It codes for CASSPRASGLQETQYF.

Regarding this clonotype: Being one base from a much bigger clone, this may be a read error. V gene TRBV27 combines with J gene TRBJ2-3; 7 bases map to TRBD2. This CDR3 is built from 15 residues. Germline V CDR1 and CDR2: MNHEY, SMNVEV (reference sequence). Trimming cost V 3 bases and J 2 bases; bases outside gene matches: 5. The CDR3 here is CASSFRSGATDTQYF. As DNA, the CDR3 is TGTGCCAGCAGTTTTAGAAGCGGGGCCACAGATACGCAGTATTTT.

In the case of this clonotype: A much larger clonotype is one base distant, so this may be a read error. The CDR3 loop reads CASSFASAEAFF. As DNA, the CDR3 is TGTGCCAGCAGTTTTGCGTCAGCTGAAGCTTTCTTT. The genes are TRBV27 and TRBJ1-1; D is undetermined. The CDR3 is made up of 12 amino acids. Deletions cut 3 bases from V and 6 bases from J, with 8 bases between. The germline CDR1 and CDR2 sequences are MNHEY and SMNVEV (reference sequence).

This chain uses TRBV4-3 with TRBJ2-7, with 7 bases identical to TRBD1. V lost 4 bases, J lost 3 bases, and 6 bases stayed unmatched. The V gene's germline CDR1 is LGHNA and CDR2 YSLEER. This CDR3 region has 14 residues. The CDR3 bases are TGCGCCAGCAGCCCCGGGACAGCAAACTACGAGCAGTACTTC. This gives the protein CASSPGTANYEQYF.

The chain is built from TRBV27 and TRBJ1-1, with D possibly being TRBD1 (5 bases). V lost 6 bases, J lost 1 base, and 12 bases lay in between. The CDR3 covers 14 residues. Per germline, CDR1 MNHEY and CDR2 SMNVEV (reference sequence). As DNA, the CDR3 is TGTGCCAGCAGAGGGTTAGGGACGAACACTGAAGCTTTCTTT. Translation gives CASRGLGTNTEAFF.

As for this clonotype: One end of the junction does not line up with germline, which may come from a read error. This sequence joins TRBV4-1 and TRBJ2-1, with TRBD2 matching 10 bases. CDR3 length: 16 amino acids. CDR1 and CDR2 (germline): MGHRA, YSYEKL. Here the CDR3 DNA reads TGCGCCAGCAGCCAAGTCGGGACTAGCGCTCTCAATGCGCAGTTCTTC. It encodes CASSQVGTSALNAQFF.

This chain uses TRBV19 with TRBJ1-5; D is undetermined. Germline-derived CDR1 and CDR2 are LNHDA and SQIVND (reference sequence). The CDR3 consists of 15 residues. V was cut by 6 bases and J by 3 bases, with 15 bases left in between. CDR3 nucleotides: TGTGCCAGTAGCAACAGAGAAGTATTCAATCAGCCCCAGCATTTT. It specifies CASSNREVFNQPQHF.

This clonotype was found many times. In DNA, the CDR3 is TGTGCCACCAGCAGCCTTTGGGACTCTAACTCTGGAAACACCATATATTTT. Its translation is CATSSLWDSNSGNTIYF. The chain recombines TRBV15 with TRBJ1-3; D is perhaps TRBD1 (5 bases). CDR1 and CDR2 from the germline V gene are LNHNV and YYDKDF (reference sequence). The CDR3 contains 17 residues. V shed 3 bases and J shed 0 bases, with 15 bases lying between them.

V is TRBV28 and J is TRBJ2-7, with D possibly called TRBD1 or TRBD2 (5 bases each). Germline CDR1 MDHEN, CDR2 SYDVKM. The length of the CDR3 is 20 residues. V lost 5 bases and J lost 0, with 29 bases in between. The CDR3 region is CASSRPFGGLKDTISYEQYF. The DNA for the CDR3 is TGTGCCAGCAGTCGGCCCTTTGGAGGACTGAAGGACACCATCTCCTACGAGCAGTACTTC.

A few counts support this clonotype. The chain combines TRBV27 with TRBJ2-7; tentatively, D is TRBD1 or TRBD2 (5 bases each). The V gene's germline CDR1 is MNHEY and CDR2 SMNVEV (reference sequence). V lost 7 bases to trimming and J lost 0 bases, with 22 bases between them. The CDR3 is 17 amino acids. DNA of the CDR3: TGTGCCAGCACCCCTCTGGGGGTGGCAGGGACCTCCTACGAGCAGTACTTC. It yields the protein CASTPLGVAGTSYEQYF.

This clonotype showed up just a few times. This chain links TRBV12-3 or TRBV12-4 with TRBJ2-7; 12 bases are a match to TRBD1. V lost 7 bases to trimming and J lost 3 bases; unmatched junction nucleotides: 10. The CDR3 extends over 16 amino acids. CDR3 loop: CASTPRGTGGLYEQYF. The CDR3 nucleotides read TGTGCCAGCACCCCACGTGGGACAGGGGGCCTCTACGAGCAGTACTTC.

In this sample, this clonotype turned up a few times. The chain recombines TRBV6-2 or TRBV6-3 with TRBJ2-1; unclear D gene. V was clipped by 2 bases and J by 4 bases, with 6 bases between them. Per the germline V gene, CDR1 is MNHEY and CDR2 is SVGEGT. The CDR3 covers 13 residues. The CDR3 region has the DNA TGTGCCAGCAGTTACCACCAGTACAATGAGCAGTTCTTC. It codes for CASSYHQYNEQFF.